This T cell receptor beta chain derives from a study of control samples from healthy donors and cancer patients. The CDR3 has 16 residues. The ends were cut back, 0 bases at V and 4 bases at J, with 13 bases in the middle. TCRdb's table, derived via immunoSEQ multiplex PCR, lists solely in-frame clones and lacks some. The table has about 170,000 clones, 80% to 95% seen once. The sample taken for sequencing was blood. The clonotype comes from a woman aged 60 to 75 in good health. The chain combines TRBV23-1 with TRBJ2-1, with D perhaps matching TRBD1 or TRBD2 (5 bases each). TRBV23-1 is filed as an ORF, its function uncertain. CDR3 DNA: TGCGCCAGCAGTCAATCGAAGAGGGGTCCTTACAATGAGCAGTTCTTC. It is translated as CASSQSKRGPYNEQFF.